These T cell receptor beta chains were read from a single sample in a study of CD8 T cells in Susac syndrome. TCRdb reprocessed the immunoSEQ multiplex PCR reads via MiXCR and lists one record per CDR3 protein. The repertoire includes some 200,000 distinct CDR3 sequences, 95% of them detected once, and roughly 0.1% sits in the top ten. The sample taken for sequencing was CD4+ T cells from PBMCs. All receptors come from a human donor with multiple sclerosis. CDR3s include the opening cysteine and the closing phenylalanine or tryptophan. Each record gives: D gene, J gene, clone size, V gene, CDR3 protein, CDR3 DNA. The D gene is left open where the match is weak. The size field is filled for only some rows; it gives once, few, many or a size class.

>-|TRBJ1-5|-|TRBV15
CATSRDPGRGDQPQHF
TGTGCCACCAGCAGAGATCCGGGCAGGGGAGATCAGCCCCAGCATTTT
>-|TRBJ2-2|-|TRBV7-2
CASSLGAAFGELFF
TGTGCCAGCAGCTTAGGGGCGGCGTTCGGGGAGCTGTTTTTT
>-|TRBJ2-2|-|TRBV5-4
CASSLGSKGTGELFF
TGTGCCAGCAGCTTGGGATCTAAGGGCACCGGGGAGCTGTTTTTT
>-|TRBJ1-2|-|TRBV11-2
CASRQGRGHGYTF
TGTGCCAGCAGACAGGGACGGGGACATGGCTACACCTTC
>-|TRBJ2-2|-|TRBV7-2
CASSSTRDTGELFF
TGTGCCAGCAGCTCGACTAGGGACACCGGGGAGCTGTTTTTT
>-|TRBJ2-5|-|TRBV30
CAWSVNERETQYF
TGTGCCTGGAGTGTAAACGAGCGGGAGACCCAGTACTTC
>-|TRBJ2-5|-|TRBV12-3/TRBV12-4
CASSQTGPETQYF
TGTGCCAGCTCACAAACTGGTCCAGAGACCCAGTACTTC
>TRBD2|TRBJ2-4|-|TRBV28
CASTVSGRAHNIQYF
TGTGCCAGCACCGTTAGCGGGAGGGCCCACAACATTCAGTACTTC
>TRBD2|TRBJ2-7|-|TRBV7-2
CASSAGLAGAGQYF
TGTGCCAGCAGCGCGGGACTAGCCGGTGCCGGGCAGTACTTC
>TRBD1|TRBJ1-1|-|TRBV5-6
CASSPRDRAAFF
TGTGCCAGCAGCCCGAGGGACAGGGCGGCTTTCTTT
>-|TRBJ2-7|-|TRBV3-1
CASSPLRASYEQYF
TGTGCCAGCAGCCCTCTGCGCGCGTCCTACGAGCAGTACTTC
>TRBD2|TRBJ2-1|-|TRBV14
CASSQTHLAGGHNEQFF
TGTGCCAGCAGCCAAACCCACCTAGCGGGAGGTCACAATGAGCAGTTCTTC
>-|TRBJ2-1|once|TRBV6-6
CASSYIPSLLYNEQFF
TGTGCCAGCAGTTACATCCCTAGCCTCCTCTACAATGAGCAGTTCTTC
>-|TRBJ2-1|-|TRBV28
CASSLSRGAYNEQFF
TGTGCCAGCAGTTTATCCCGGGGTGCCTACAATGAGCAGTTCTTC
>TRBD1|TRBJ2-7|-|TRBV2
CASRGQTYEQYF
TGTGCCAGCAGGGGACAGACCTACGAGCAGTACTTC
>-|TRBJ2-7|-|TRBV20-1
CSARVPWASAEQYF
TGCAGTGCTAGAGTTCCTTGGGCCTCCGCCGAGCAGTACTTC
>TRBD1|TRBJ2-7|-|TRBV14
CASSPNRQGPQYF
TGTGCCAGCAGCCCAAATAGACAGGGGCCCCAGTACTTC
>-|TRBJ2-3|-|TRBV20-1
CSARDLGSRVADTQYF
TGCAGTGCTAGAGATCTGGGTAGCCGAGTCGCAGATACGCAGTATTTT
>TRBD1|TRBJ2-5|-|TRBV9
CASSVGTGETQYF
TGTGCCAGCAGCGTCGGGACAGGAGAGACCCAGTACTTC
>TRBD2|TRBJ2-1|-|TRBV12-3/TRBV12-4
CASTPTSASYNEQFF
TGTGCCAGCACCCCGACTAGCGCGTCCTACAATGAGCAGTTCTTC
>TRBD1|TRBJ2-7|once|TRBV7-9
CASSRPGQGSYEQYF
TGTGCCAGCAGCCGACCGGGACAGGGTTCCTACGAGCAGTACTTC
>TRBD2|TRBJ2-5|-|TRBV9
CASSVQAGQETQYF
TGTGCCAGCAGCGTACAAGCGGGACAAGAGACCCAGTACTTC
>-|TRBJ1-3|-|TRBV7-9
CASSLGAGNTIYF
TGTGCCAGCAGCTTAGGAGCTGGAAACACCATATATTTT
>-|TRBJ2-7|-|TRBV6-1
CASSQRRGTANTLYEQYF
TGTGCCAGCAGTCAGAGGAGGGGAACAGCAAATACTTTATACGAGCAGTACTTC
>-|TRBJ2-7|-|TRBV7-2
CASSLFRSGYEQYF
TGTGCCAGCAGCTTATTCCGTTCCGGCTACGAGCAGTACTTC
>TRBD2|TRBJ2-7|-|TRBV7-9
CASSSRLAGRQEQYF
TGTGCCAGCAGCTCCCGACTAGCGGGAAGGCAAGAGCAGTACTTC
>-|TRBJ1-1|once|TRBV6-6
CASSYSMLNTEAFF
TGTGCCAGCAGTTACTCGATGCTGAACACTGAAGCTTTCTTT
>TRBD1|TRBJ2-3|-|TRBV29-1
CSVLQGADTQYF
TGCAGCGTTTTACAGGGGGCAGATACGCAGTATTTT
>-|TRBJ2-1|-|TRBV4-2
CASSQGVVMLYNEQFF
TGTGCCAGCAGCCAAGGGGTGGTTATGCTCTACAATGAGCAGTTCTTC
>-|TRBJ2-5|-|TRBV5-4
CASSFSGTQYF
TGTGCCAGCAGCTTCAGTGGGACCCAGTACTTC
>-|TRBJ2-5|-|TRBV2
CASSLLDQTQYF
TGTGCCAGCAGTTTACTCGACCAGACCCAGTACTTC
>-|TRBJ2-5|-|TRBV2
CASSTTVYQETQYF
TGTGCCAGCAGCACGACAGTTTACCAAGAGACCCAGTACTTC